This entry concerns a single TCR beta chain. As yet, its antigen is unknown. This sample is drawn from a study of T cell responses to AZD1222 COVID-19 vaccine. V lost 0 bases to trimming and J lost 4 bases; unmatched junction nucleotides: 8. Germline lookup yields CDR1 MNHNY and CDR2 SVGAGI (reference sequence). This CDR3 is built from 16 residues. Study-wide results and limits: Reportedly, nearly half of unique spike TCRs recognized epitopes outside B.1.351/B.1.1.7 mutations. Vaccine-related CD4 TCRs covered spike, predominating at 160-218 and 743-854.

The data were produced by immunoSEQ multiplex PCR, yet TCRdb's version contains in-frame clones alone and is incomplete. This sample has about 97,000 clones, with around 84% found just once. The specimen was peripheral blood, collected on day 0 of AZD1222 vaccination. V gene TRBV6-6 combines with J gene TRBJ2-7; 8 bases line up with TRBD2. The source is an adult in good health. CDR3 in DNA: TGTGCCAGCAGTTACTCGATCGCGGCTAGCGGGTACGAGCAGTACTTC. It is translated as CASSYSIAASGYEQYF.